The 28 T cell receptor beta chains below were found in one sample sequenced in a study of CD8+CD57+ T cells in acquired aplastic anemia. CDR3 and TCR beta VDJ profiling relied on genomic DNA as the template. TCRdb re-analysed the reads in MiXCR, keeping a single row per CDR3 protein. The sample holds around 120,000 distinct CDR3 sequences, approximately 41% seen once. Sequenced patients had shown CD8+CD57+ cell expansion by flow cytometry. Sequenced: sorted CD4+, CD8+, or CD8+CD57+ T cells (not recorded which) from PBMCs. The source of these receptors is a human donor with aplastic anemia.

At least ten counts were recorded for this clonotype. The genes are TRBV20-1 and TRBJ2-5; D is possibly TRBD1 (6 bases). The CDR3 is 15 amino acids. Germline loops: CDR1 DFQATT, CDR2 SNEGSKA (reference sequence). Trimming took 0 bases from V and 4 from J, leaving 15 bases between them. CDR3 nucleotide sequence: TGCAGTGCTAGAGATCCCAGGGGATGGGGAGAGACCCAGTACTTC. As protein: CSARDPRGWGETQYF.

Only a few counts were recorded for this clonotype. A much larger clone lies a single base off, so this may be a read error. This chain uses TRBV11-2 with TRBJ1-5, with D possibly being TRBD1 (5 bases). CDR1 and CDR2 (germline): SGHAT, FQNNGV. This CDR3 has 15 residues. V was cut by 7 bases and J by 0 bases, with 13 bases left in between. The CDR3 nucleotides read TGTGCCAGCACCCAGGGACCGGCTAGCAATCAGCCCCAGCATTTT. Translation gives CASTQGPASNQPQHF.

In its sample, this clonotype was seen once. Being one base from a much bigger clone, this may be a read error. The limits of the CDR3 on the DNA are not certain, so only TCRdb's listed CDR3 is given. This chain links TRBV9 with TRBJ1-4; TRBD1 is taken as the D call from the table, unchecked against the DNA. A total of 14 residues make up the CDR3, ends included. Germline CDR1 and CDR2: SGDLS and YYNGEE. The CDR3 here is CASSWGAGNEKLVF.

With regard to this clonotype: Germline and junction disagree at one end, which may indicate a read error. The gene calls are TRBV4-1 and TRBJ1-1, with a tentative D call TRBD1 (6 bases). This CDR3 region has 14 residues. CDR1 and CDR2 (germline): MGHRA, YSYEKL. CDR3 bases: TGCGCCAGCAGCCATTGGGACACGAACACTGAAGCTTTCTTC. Residues: CASSHWDTNTEAFF.

This clonotype appeared many times. The J gene is TRBJ2-2, the V gene TRBV6-1, with 9 bases aligning to TRBD1. V was pared by 7 bases and J by 3 bases, with 9 bases of the junction left unmatched. Germline CDR1 is MNHNS and CDR2 is SASEGT. This CDR3 has 16 amino acids. CDR3 nucleotide sequence: TGTGCCAGCACAACAGGGGGCCTTTCGTACACCGGGGAGCTGTTTTTT. Protein product: CASTTGGLSYTGELFF.

Ten or more counts support this clonotype. This chain joins TRBV7-2 and TRBJ1-6; 9 nucleotides match TRBD1. This CDR3 is built from 15 residues. Germline CDR1 reads SGHTA; CDR2 reads FQGNSA. J was trimmed by 7 bases and V by 4 bases; bases with no gene match: 5. In DNA form, the CDR3 reads TGTGCCAGCAGCTCGGACAGGGGAGGAAATTCACCCCTCCACTTT. This translates into CASSSDRGGNSPLHF.

At least ten counts were recorded for this clonotype. The chain joins TRBV4-3 to TRBJ2-3; D unresolved. The CDR3 consists of 12 residues. In germline, CDR1 is LGHNA, CDR2 YSLEER. Deletions cut 0 bases from V and 7 bases from J, with 5 bases between. The CDR3 sequence is CASSQEGYTQYF. The DNA of the CDR3 is TGCGCCAGCAGCCAAGAGGGTTATACGCAGTATTTT.

The chain employs TRBV14 and TRBJ1-1; D gene ambiguous. The CDR3 covers 15 residues. CDR1 is SGHDN and CDR2 is FVKESK in the germline V gene. Trimming shortened V by 0 bases and J by 3 bases, and 11 bases separated the two germline ends. Here the CDR3 reads CASSQDWVRDTEAFF. For the CDR3, the DNA is TGTGCCAGCAGCCAAGACTGGGTCCGGGACACTGAAGCTTTCTTT. Full variable domain (remainder filled in from reference TRBV14 and TRBJ1-1): EAGVTQFPSHSVIEKGQTVTLRCDPISGHDNLYWYRRVMGKEIKFLLHFVKESKQDESGMPNNRFLAERTGGTYSTLKVQPAELEDSGVYFCASSQDWVRDTEAFFGQGTRLTVV.

The table lists this clonotype with a few counts. The rearrangement joins TRBV6-1 to TRBJ2-4; D remains unclear. Looked up from germline, CDR1 is MNHNS and CDR2 is SASEGT. V gave up 7 bases and J gave up 4 bases, with 11 bases separating them. The CDR3 length is 13 residues. The CDR3 coding sequence is TGTGCCAGCAACCCCGTGGGGAAAAACATTCAGTACTTC. Its protein is CASNPVGKNIQYF.

The chain is built from TRBV20-1 and TRBJ2-7; D gene uncertain. Trimming took 4 bases from V and 4 from J, leaving 14 bases between them. Germline V CDR1 and CDR2: DFQATT, SNEGSKA (reference sequence). The length of the CDR3 is 13 residues. CDR3 DNA sequence: TGCAGTGCTATACTGGTGGTTGGATACGAGCAGTACTTC. Translating it yields CSAILVVGYEQYF.

This clonotype was counted at least ten times. The V gene is TRBV13, the J gene TRBJ2-1, with 7 bases fitting TRBD1. This CDR3 spans 15 amino acids. The ends lost 5 bases at V and 2 bases at J; junction bases unmatched: 6. Germline CDR1 PRHDT, CDR2 FYEKMQ (reference sequence). The CDR3 coding sequence is TGTGCCAGCAGCCCAGCCGGGACAGCCTACAATGAGCAGTTCTTC. It encodes CASSPAGTAYNEQFF. Supplemented by reference TRBV13 and TRBJ2-1, the full variable domain reads AAGVIQSPRHLIKEKRETATLKCYPIPRHDTVYWYQQGPGQDPQFLISFYEKMQSDKGSIPDRFSAQQFSDYHSELNMSSLELGDSALYFCASSPAGTAYNEQFFGPGTRLTVL.

The sample holds many counts of this clonotype. The genes are TRBV5-1 and TRBJ2-7; D possibly corresponds to TRBD2 (5 bases). Trimming took 4 bases from V and 2 from J, leaving 16 bases between them. CDR3 length equals 15 residues. CDR1 and CDR2 from the germline V gene are SGHRS and YFSETQ. The DNA of the CDR3 is TGCGCCAGCAGCCTAGAGGGCAGTAGGCCCTACGAGCAGTACTTC. Translated: CASSLEGSRPYEQYF. The full variable domain, in which reference TRBV5-1 and TRBJ2-7 provide the parts outside the CDR3, is KAGVTQTPRYLIKTRGQQVTLSCSPISGHRSVSWYQQTPGQGLQFLFEYFSETQRNKGNFPGRFSGRQFSNSRSEMNVSTLELGDSALYLCASSLEGSRPYEQYFGPGTRLTVT.

This clonotype was counted many times. CDR3 protein: CASSQGRNSNQPQHF. CDR3 DNA: TGTGCCAGCAGCCAGGGACGGAATAGCAATCAGCCCCAGCATTTT. The chain links TRBV7-2 to TRBJ1-5; tentative D call: TRBD1 (5 bases). CDR3 size: 15 residues. CDR1 and CDR2 (germline): SGHTA, FQGNSA. V was cut by 5 bases and J by 0 bases, with 11 bases left in between.

The chain is built from TRBV19 and TRBJ2-7; D remains unclear. V gave up 3 bases and J gave up 4 bases, with 10 bases separating them. CDR3 length: 13 residues. Germline CDR1 reads LNHDA; CDR2 reads SQIVND (reference sequence). CDR3 region: CASSIQGSYEQYF. Written as DNA, the CDR3 is TGTGCCAGTAGTATTCAAGGGTCTTACGAGCAGTACTTC.

This clonotype was counted only a few times. A much larger clone differs by one base, so this may be a read error. This sequence joins TRBV5-6 and TRBJ2-7; the D is unclear. Germline CDR1 is SGHDT and CDR2 is YYEEEE. V was pared by 1 base and J by 6 bases, with 5 bases between. CDR3 length: 11 amino acids. This CDR3 reads CASSLTSEQYF. The CDR3 DNA is TGTGCCAGCAGCTTGACAAGCGAGCAGTACTTC. Full variable domain (outside the CDR3, taken from reference TRBV5-6 and TRBJ2-7): DAGVTQSPTHLIKTRGQQVTLRCSPKSGHDTVSWYQQALGQGPQFIFQYYEEEERQRGNFPDRFSGHQFPNYSSELNVNALLLGDSALYLCASSLTSEQYFGPGTRLTVT.

The chain has TRBV12-3 or TRBV12-4 and TRBJ2-3; D may match TRBD1 or TRBD2 (5 bases each). The V and J ends lost 3 bases and 7 bases respectively, with 8 bases between them. The CDR3 consists of 12 residues. The CDR3 DNA reads TGTGCCAGCAGTTTCAGGGAGTATACGCAGTATTTT. This encodes CASSFREYTQYF.

The chain recombines TRBV19 with TRBJ1-5, with D uncertain. From germline, CDR1 is LNHDA and CDR2 SQIVND (reference sequence). The CDR3 loop spans 12 amino acids. V shed 4 bases and J shed 13 bases, with 14 bases lying between them. CDR3 bases: TGTGCCAGTAGTAGCATCGACCGATCTCAGCATTTT. Its translation is CASSSIDRSQHF.

V gene TRBV29-1 combines with J gene TRBJ1-1, with 7 bases lining up with TRBD1. This CDR3 spans 14 amino acids. V shed 4 bases and J 2 bases; nucleotides not matched to a gene: 7. In germline, CDR1 is SQVTM, CDR2 ANQGSEA. CDR3 DNA sequence: TGCAGCGTTGCTAAGGGACAGTTAAACACTGAAGCTTTCTTT. Residues: CSVAKGQLNTEAFF.

V is TRBV6-2 or TRBV6-3 and J is TRBJ1-2; maybe TRBD1 (6 bases). This CDR3 is 16 amino acids long. Looked up from germline, CDR1 is MNHEY and CDR2 is SVGEGT. Trimming stripped 0 bases from V and 0 bases from J, with 11 bases between. The CDR3 sequence is CASSYSTGTPNYGYTF. The DNA of the CDR3 is TGTGCCAGCAGTTACTCGACCGGGACACCTAACTATGGCTACACCTTC.

On this clonotype: This clone may be a read error of a much larger clone one base away. This CDR3 reads CSSSLTGENSPLHF. The CDR3 DNA is TGTTCCAGCAGTTTGACAGGGGAGAATTCACCCCTCCACTTT. The chain combines TRBV6-5 with TRBJ1-6; 8 bases fit TRBD1. The germline V gene encodes CDR1 MNHEY and CDR2 SVGAGI. The CDR3 is 14 amino acids.

There are many counts of this clonotype. The gene calls are TRBV12-3 or TRBV12-4 and TRBJ2-3; the match to TRBD2 covers 14 bases. Trimming took 5 bases from V and 6 from J; bases not matched to a gene: 7. The CDR3 runs 16 residues. CDR3 loop: CASSRLAGGPVDTQYF. In DNA, the CDR3 is TGTGCCAGCAGTCGACTAGCGGGGGGGCCTGTGGATACGCAGTATTTT.

The V gene is TRBV2, the J gene TRBJ1-2, with D tentatively TRBD1 (6 bases). Deletions cut 4 bases from V and 4 bases from J, with 10 bases between. This CDR3 contains 13 residues. Germline V gene sequence: CDR1 SNHLY, CDR2 FYNNEI. In DNA, the CDR3 is TGTGCCAGCAGTGCGGGACACCTCTATGGCTACACCTTC. Protein: CASSAGHLYGYTF.

This clonotype came up many times. The V gene is TRBV2, the J gene TRBJ2-7; 8 positions agree with TRBD1. CDR1 SNHLY and CDR2 FYNNEI come from the germline V gene. V lost 1 base, J lost 4 bases, and 6 bases stayed unmatched. CDR3 length equals 15 residues. The CDR3 sequence is CASSEGAGGRYEQYF. CDR3 nucleotide sequence: TGTGCCAGCAGTGAAGGAGCAGGGGGCAGATACGAGCAGTACTTC.

In the case of this clonotype: A clone one base away is much larger, so this may be a read error. The chain has TRBV15 and TRBJ1-2; 8 bases line up with TRBD1. Germline assignment: CDR1 LNHNV and CDR2 YYDKDF (reference sequence). J was trimmed by 6 bases and V by 3 bases; bases with no gene match: 0. The CDR3 runs to 12 residues. The CDR3 reads CATSRDRDGYTF. As DNA, the CDR3 is TGTGCCACCAGCAGGGACAGGGATGGCTACACCTTC. The variable domain in full, with the rest retrieved from reference TRBV15 and TRBJ1-2, is DAMVIQNPRYQVTQFGKPVTLSCSQTLNHNVMYWYQQKSSQAPKLLFHYYDKDFNNEADTPDNFQSRRPNTSFCFLDIRSPGLGDTAMYLCATSRDRDGYTFGSGTRLTVV.

This clonotype was seen repeatedly, ten times or more. The chain links TRBV7-6 to TRBJ2-5; D uncertain. The CDR3 length is 15 residues. The germline V and J ends were trimmed by 5 bases and 0 bases, with 13 bases remaining between them. Germline V gene data show CDR1 as SGHVS and CDR2 as FNYEAQ. CDR3 sequence (DNA): TGTGCCAGCAGCACGGTGACACACTACCAAGAGACCCAGTACTTC. It translates to CASSTVTHYQETQYF.

This clonotype was observed a single time. This may come from a read error, since a much larger clone is one base off. This sequence joins TRBV10-3 and TRBJ1-2, with D unclear. V lost 3 bases and J 8 bases, leaving 22 bases between the germline ends. Germline loops: CDR1 ENHRY, CDR2 SYGVKD. This CDR3 has 16 amino acids. In nucleotides, the CDR3 is TGTGCCATCAGTGAAGAGGGAACAGCGACTTTGGGGGGCTACACCTTC. Translation: CAISEEGTATLGGYTF.

This clonotype has at least ten counts. The chain couples TRBV9 to TRBJ1-1, with D unclear. The length of the CDR3 is 13 residues. Germline V gene data show CDR1 as SGDLS and CDR2 as YYNGEE. V was clipped by 0 bases and J by 6 bases, with 9 bases between them. CDR3 sequence: CASSVVTDAEAFF. The CDR3 nucleotides read TGTGCCAGCAGCGTAGTAACAGACGCTGAAGCTTTCTTT.

Points on this clonotype: This sequence may be a read error, since a much larger clone differs from it by one base. The chain carries TRBV11-1 and TRBJ1-1; TRBD1 matches 7 bases. CDR1 and CDR2 (germline): SGHAT, FQDESV (reference sequence). This CDR3 is built from 17 residues. The CDR3 DNA follows: TGTGCCAGCAGCTCACACGACAGGGCGGGAGTTCGCACTGAAGCTTCCTTT. Protein: CASSSHDRAGVRTEASF. Using reference TRBV11-1 and TRBJ1-1 for the parts outside the CDR3, the full variable domain is EAEVAQSPRYKITEKSQAVAFWCDPISGHATLYWYRQILGQGPELLVQFQDESVVDDSQLPKDRFSAERLKGVDSTLKIQPAELGDSAMYLCASSSHDRAGVRTEASFGQGTRLTVV.